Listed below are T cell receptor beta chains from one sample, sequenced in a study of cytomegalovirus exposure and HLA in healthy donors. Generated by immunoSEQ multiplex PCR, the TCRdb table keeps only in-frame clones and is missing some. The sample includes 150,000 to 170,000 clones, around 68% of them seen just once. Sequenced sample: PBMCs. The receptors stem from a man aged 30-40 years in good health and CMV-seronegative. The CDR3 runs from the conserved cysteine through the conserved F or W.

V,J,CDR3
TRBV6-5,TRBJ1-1,CASSRTGAYTEAFF
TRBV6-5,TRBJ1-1,CASFRDRVNTEAFF
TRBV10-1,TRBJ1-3,CASRRVTGNTIYF
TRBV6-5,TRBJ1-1,CASSTGRGMNTEAFF
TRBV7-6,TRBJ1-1,CASSRDGGGTEAFF
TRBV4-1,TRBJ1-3,CAKRGRGIPGNTIYF
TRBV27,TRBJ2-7,CASSVDRGDEQYF
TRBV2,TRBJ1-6,CASRDRGANSPLHF
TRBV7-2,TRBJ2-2,CASSLDTGNTGELFF
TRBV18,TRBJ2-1,CASSPSSYNEQFF
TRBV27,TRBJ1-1,CASSLGRGTEAFF
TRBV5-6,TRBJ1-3,CASSLFINRPGNTIYF
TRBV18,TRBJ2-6,CASSPPFSGANVLTF
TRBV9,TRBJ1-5,CASSVGPLNQPQHF
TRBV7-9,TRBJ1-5,CASSRGGDQPQHF
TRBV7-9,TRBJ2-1,CSSSLGWTSGGNEQFF
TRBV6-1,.,CASIGVRGLSYEQYF
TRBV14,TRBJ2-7,CASKTPAFVREQYF
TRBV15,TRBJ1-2,CATSSRQGIVYGYTF
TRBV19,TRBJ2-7,CASDLKPNPTGSYYEQYF
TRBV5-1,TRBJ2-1,CASSAIAGGRNEQFF
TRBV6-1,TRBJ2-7,CASSRGKQYF
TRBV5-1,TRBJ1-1,CASSWTDMNTEAFF
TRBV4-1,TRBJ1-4,CASSPEGTGSEKLFF
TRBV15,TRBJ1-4,CATSRARPDSNEKLFF
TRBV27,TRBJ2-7,CASSWGTSGGQEQYF
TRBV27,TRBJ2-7,CASSLAVSYEQYF
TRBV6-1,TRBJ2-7,CASSDGSYEQYF
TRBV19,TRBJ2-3,CASSILAGSSTDTQYF
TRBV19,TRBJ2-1,CASSPTGNNEQFF
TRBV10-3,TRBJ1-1,CAISEGDRVGKAFF
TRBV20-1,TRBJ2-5,CSASGGETQYF
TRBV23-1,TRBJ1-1,CASSHPKGQGSEAFF
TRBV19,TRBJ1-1,CASSPEGGKHTEAFF
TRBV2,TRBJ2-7,CVVRGTSGGPSYEQYF
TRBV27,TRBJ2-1,CASTRTGAYNEQFF
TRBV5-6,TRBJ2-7,CASSWGTVPTYEQYF
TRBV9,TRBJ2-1,CASSVGTDRKQFF
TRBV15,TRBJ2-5,CATSREAAAPKQTQYF
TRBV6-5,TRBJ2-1,CASSYSPGRSNEQFF
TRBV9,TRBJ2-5,CASSVGPQGGGAFQETQYF
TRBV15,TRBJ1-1,CATSSYMNTEAFF